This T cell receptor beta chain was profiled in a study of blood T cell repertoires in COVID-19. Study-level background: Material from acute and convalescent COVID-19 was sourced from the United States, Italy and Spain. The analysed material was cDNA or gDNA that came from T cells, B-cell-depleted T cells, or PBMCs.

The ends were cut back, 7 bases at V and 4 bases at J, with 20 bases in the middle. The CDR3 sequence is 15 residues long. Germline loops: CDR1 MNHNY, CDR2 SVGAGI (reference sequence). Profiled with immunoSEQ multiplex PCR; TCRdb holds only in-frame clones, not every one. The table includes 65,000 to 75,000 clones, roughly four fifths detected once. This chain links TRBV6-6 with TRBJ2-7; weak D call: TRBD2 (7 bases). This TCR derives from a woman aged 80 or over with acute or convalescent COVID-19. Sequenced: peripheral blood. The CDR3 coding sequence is TGTGCCAGCACCCGGGACATTCGGGGGGAATACGAGCAGTACTTC. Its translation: CASTRDIRGEYEQYF.